Listed below are T cell receptor beta chains from one sample, sequenced in a study of T cells after yellow fever vaccination. TCRdb passed the 5' RACE reads through MiXCR, listing each CDR3 protein once. The profile covers more than 350,000 distinct CDR3 sequences, with 11% appearing a single time and less than 20% taken by the ten largest. The specimen comprised PBMCs, sampled on the day of the first yellow fever vaccination. The receptors were gathered from a man between 18 and 29 years old who received the YFV17D yellow fever vaccine. The CDR3 runs from the conserved cysteine through the conserved F or W. Fields, in order: J gene, clone size, D gene, V gene, CDR3 DNA, CDR3 protein. The D gene is left open where the match is weak. The size of a clone is reported for some rows only, either as once, few or many, or as a class for expanded clones.

j_gene: TRBJ1-5; abundance: NA; d_gene: NA; v_gene: TRBV5-1; CDR3nt: TGCGCCAGCAGCTGGTCGGGGGGTCAGCCCCAGCATTTT; CDR3aa: CASSWSGGQPQHF
j_gene: TRBJ1-6; abundance: few; d_gene: NA; v_gene: TRBV3-1; CDR3nt: TGTGCCAGCAGCGATACGGCCGGGACATCGTCCAATTCACCCCTCCACTTT; CDR3aa: CASSDTAGTSSNSPLHF
j_gene: TRBJ2-5; abundance: NA; d_gene: NA; v_gene: TRBV29-1; CDR3nt: TGCAGCGTTGATCGGCATTTTCCGGAGACCCAGTACTTC; CDR3aa: CSVDRHFPETQYF
j_gene: TRBJ2-5; abundance: NA; d_gene: TRBD2; v_gene: TRBV20-1; CDR3nt: TGCAGCCGAGCGGGGGGACTCCAAGAGACCCAGTACTTC; CDR3aa: CSRAGGLQETQYF
j_gene: TRBJ1-1; abundance: few; d_gene: NA; v_gene: TRBV6-5; CDR3nt: TGTGCCAGCAATTCCGGGGCAATGAACACTGAAGCTTTCTTT; CDR3aa: CASNSGAMNTEAFF
j_gene: TRBJ1-1; abundance: many; d_gene: NA; v_gene: TRBV18; CDR3nt: TGTGCCAGCTCACTTAGCGGGCCGGTGAACACTGAAGCTTTCTTT; CDR3aa: CASSLSGPVNTEAFF
j_gene: TRBJ2-7; abundance: NA; d_gene: NA; v_gene: TRBV7-2; CDR3nt: TGTGCCAGCAGCTTAGAACTAGGGGGGAGATACTACGAGCAGTACTTC; CDR3aa: CASSLELGGRYYEQYF
j_gene: TRBJ2-2; abundance: NA; d_gene: TRBD1; v_gene: TRBV7-9; CDR3nt: TGTGCCAGCAGCTCATACGGGACAGGGGGCCTCACCGGGGAGCTGTTTTTT; CDR3aa: CASSSYGTGGLTGELFF
j_gene: TRBJ2-3; abundance: NA; d_gene: TRBD1; v_gene: TRBV7-7; CDR3nt: TGTGCTAGCAGCACAGGGGCAAGGGATACGCAGTATTTT; CDR3aa: CASSTGARDTQYF
j_gene: TRBJ1-4; abundance: NA; d_gene: NA; v_gene: TRBV5-1; CDR3nt: TGCGCCAGCAGCCCCAATGGGGGGGTGAATGAAAAACTGTTTTTT; CDR3aa: CASSPNGGVNEKLFF
j_gene: TRBJ2-1; abundance: few; d_gene: TRBD2; v_gene: TRBV9; CDR3nt: TGTGCCAGCAGCGTACTCCTAGCGGGGGGTTACAATGAGCAGTTCTTC; CDR3aa: CASSVLLAGGYNEQFF
j_gene: TRBJ1-1; abundance: few; d_gene: NA; v_gene: TRBV7-2; CDR3nt: TGTGCCAGCAGCCCCCAGGTCCTGGGACCTGAAGCTTTCTTT; CDR3aa: CASSPQVLGPEAFF
j_gene: TRBJ2-1; abundance: few; d_gene: NA; v_gene: TRBV24-1; CDR3nt: TGTGCCACCAGTGATGAGACGGGGGACTTGGGAAATGAGCAGTTCTTC; CDR3aa: CATSDETGDLGNEQFF
j_gene: TRBJ1-2; abundance: few; d_gene: TRBD1; v_gene: TRBV25-1; CDR3nt: TGTGCCAGCAGTGAATATTCAGGACAGGGGGCTTACACCTTC; CDR3aa: CASSEYSGQGAYTF
j_gene: TRBJ2-1; abundance: NA; d_gene: NA; v_gene: TRBV11-2; CDR3nt: TGTGCCAGCAGCCGTCAGGGGGGGGGACCAATCTCCTACAATGAGCAGTTCTTC; CDR3aa: CASSRQGGGPISYNEQFF
j_gene: TRBJ2-3; abundance: NA; d_gene: NA; v_gene: TRBV24-1; CDR3nt: TGTGCCGTCACAGCGAAAAGCACAGATACGCAGTATTTT; CDR3aa: CAVTAKSTDTQYF
j_gene: TRBJ1-2; abundance: few; d_gene: TRBD1; v_gene: TRBV29-1; CDR3nt: TGCAGCGTTGGGACAGGGGTTAACTATGGCTACACCTTC; CDR3aa: CSVGTGVNYGYTF
j_gene: TRBJ1-1; abundance: NA; d_gene: NA; v_gene: TRBV20-1; CDR3nt: TGCAGTGCTAGAGGTGGCAGATCGAACACTGAAGCTTTCTTT; CDR3aa: CSARGGRSNTEAFF
j_gene: TRBJ2-1; abundance: many; d_gene: TRBD2; v_gene: TRBV5-1; CDR3nt: TGCGCCAGCGACCGGGGACTAGCGGGGAATGAGCAGTTCTTC; CDR3aa: CASDRGLAGNEQFF
j_gene: TRBJ2-1; abundance: few; d_gene: TRBD2; v_gene: TRBV5-1; CDR3nt: TGCGCCAGCAGCTCCTGGACTAGCGGGGGATCTGGGCAGTTCTTC; CDR3aa: CASSSWTSGGSGQFF
j_gene: TRBJ1-1; abundance: NA; d_gene: NA; v_gene: TRBV7-2; CDR3nt: TGTGCCAGCAGCTTAGCGGATACAGGGTACACTGAAGCTTTCTTT; CDR3aa: CASSLADTGYTEAFF
j_gene: TRBJ2-1; abundance: NA; d_gene: TRBD2; v_gene: TRBV6-2/TRBV6-3; CDR3nt: TGTGCCAGCAGTTACCTCCGGACTAGCGGGTACAATGAGCAGTTCTTC; CDR3aa: CASSYLRTSGYNEQFF
j_gene: TRBJ2-3; abundance: many; d_gene: NA; v_gene: TRBV5-1; CDR3nt: TGCGCCAGCAGTTCGCAGGGCACAGATACGCAGTATTTT; CDR3aa: CASSSQGTDTQYF
j_gene: TRBJ2-5; abundance: NA; d_gene: NA; v_gene: TRBV6-2/TRBV6-3; CDR3nt: TGTGCCAGCAGTTACTCGTTCGCGGGGGCAGAGACCCAGTACTTC; CDR3aa: CASSYSFAGAETQYF
j_gene: TRBJ1-2; abundance: NA; d_gene: NA; v_gene: TRBV29-1; CDR3nt: TGCAGCGTTGACTCAGGGGCACTTAACTATAGCTACACCTTC; CDR3aa: CSVDSGALNYSYTF
j_gene: TRBJ1-6; abundance: few; d_gene: NA; v_gene: TRBV11-2; CDR3nt: TGTGCCAGCAGCTTAGAGGTTAATTCACCCCTCCACTTT; CDR3aa: CASSLEVNSPLHF